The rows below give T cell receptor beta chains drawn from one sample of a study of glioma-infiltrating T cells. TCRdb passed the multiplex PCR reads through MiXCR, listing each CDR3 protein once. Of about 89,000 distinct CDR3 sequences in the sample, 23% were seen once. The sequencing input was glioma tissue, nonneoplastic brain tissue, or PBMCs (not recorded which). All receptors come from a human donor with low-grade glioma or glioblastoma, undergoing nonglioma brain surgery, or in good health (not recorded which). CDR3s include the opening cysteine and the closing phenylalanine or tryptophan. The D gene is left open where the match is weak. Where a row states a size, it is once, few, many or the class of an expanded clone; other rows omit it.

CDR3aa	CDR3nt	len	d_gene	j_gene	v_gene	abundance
CASSYSDRIKDTQYF	TGTGCCAGCAGTTACTCCGACAGAATAAAAGATACGCAGTATTTT	15	.	TRBJ2-3	TRBV6-2/TRBV6-3	many
CASSPKMDQEYGYTF	TGTGCCAGCAGCCCGAAAATGGACCAGGAATATGGCTACACCTTC	15	.	TRBJ1-2	TRBV5-6	many
CASSPQGAGISYEQYF	TGTGCCAGCAGCCCCCAGGGAGCAGGTATCTCCTACGAGCAGTACTTC	16	.	TRBJ2-7	TRBV6-1	many
CASSFIQGTPRGRVGTQYF	TGTGCCAGCAGTTTTATACAGGGAACACCTCGCGGGAGGGTGGGGACCCAGTACTTC	19	TRBD2	TRBJ2-5	TRBV12-3/TRBV12-4	.
CSALNQQGTGDQPQHF	TGCAGTGCTCTGAATCAACAGGGGACAGGGGATCAGCCCCAGCATTTT	16	TRBD1	TRBJ1-5	TRBV20-1	.
CASSQAATLNDYEQYF	TGTGCCAGCAGCCAAGCCGCGACTCTTAACGACTACGAGCAGTACTTC	16	.	TRBJ2-7	TRBV4-2	.
CASNRTSGGYQETQYF	TGTGCCAGCAACAGGACTAGCGGGGGGTACCAAGAGACCCAGTACTTC	16	TRBD2	TRBJ2-5	TRBV3-1	.
CASRDRGYGYTF	TGTGCCAGCAGAGACAGGGGCTATGGCTACACCTTC	12	TRBD1	TRBJ1-2	TRBV27	many
CASSRARWVNTEAFF	TGTGCCAGCAGCCGAGCTAGGTGGGTGAACACTGAAGCTTTCTTT	15	.	TRBJ1-1	TRBV16	few
CASSQAGGFAEAFF	TGCGCCAGCAGCCAAGCAGGGGGGTTCGCTGAAGCTTTCTTT	14	TRBD1	TRBJ1-1	TRBV4-1	many
CASSLGYRAKGTQYF	TGTGCCAGCAGTTTAGGCTACAGGGCGAAGGGTACGCAGTATTTT	15	.	TRBJ2-3	TRBV12-3/TRBV12-4	.
CASSHTQDSSYEQYF	TGTGCCAGCAGCCATACACAGGACAGCTCCTACGAGCAGTACTTC	15	.	TRBJ2-7	TRBV7-9	few
CASSQSNQALFF	TGTGCCAGCAGCCAATCGAACCAGGCGCTGTTTTTT	12	.	TRBJ1-4	TRBV16	few
CAGTNRGNQPQHF	TGTGCCGGCACCAACAGGGGCAATCAGCCCCAGCATTTT	13	.	TRBJ1-5	TRBV7-2	many
CASSRSRGQETQYF	TGTGCCAGCAGCCGCAGCAGGGGACAAGAGACCCAGTACTTC	14	.	TRBJ2-5	TRBV7-2	few
CSALNGDTPVREQFF	TGCAGTGCGCTAAACGGGGACACCCCGGTTCGCGAGCAGTTCTTC	15	.	TRBJ2-1	TRBV20-1	many
CSAYPRNQETQYF	TGCAGCGCATACCCGCGCAACCAAGAGACCCAGTACTTC	13	.	TRBJ2-5	TRBV29-1	many
CASTHPPTNEKLFF	TGTGCCAGCACACACCCACCAACTAATGAAAAACTGTTTTTT	14	.	TRBJ1-4	TRBV12-3/TRBV12-4	few
CASRQTGDNSPLHF	TGTGCCAGCAGACAGACAGGGGATAATTCACCCCTCCACTTT	14	TRBD1	TRBJ1-6	TRBV6-2/TRBV6-3	many
CASSPGRSSYNEQFF	TGTGCCAGCTCACCGGGCAGGAGCTCCTACAATGAGCAGTTCTTC	15	.	TRBJ2-1	TRBV18	many
CASSGQGGSEAFF	TGTGCCAGCAGTGGTCAGGGAGGCTCTGAAGCTTTCTTT	13	.	TRBJ1-1	TRBV2	many
CSARILRQHTDTQYF	TGCAGTGCTAGGATACTTCGGCAGCACACAGATACGCAGTATTTT	15	.	TRBJ2-3	TRBV20-1	many
CASSYLETGANVLTF	TGTGCCAGCAGTTACTTGGAAACTGGGGCCAACGTCCTGACTTTC	15	.	TRBJ2-6	TRBV6-2/TRBV6-3	many
CASSPRLATPEQYF	TGTGCCAGCAGTCCTCGACTAGCGACGCCCGAGCAGTACTTC	14	TRBD2	TRBJ2-7	TRBV27	.
CSARMGASGNTIYF	TGCAGTGCTAGAATGGGGGCGTCTGGAAACACCATATATTTT	14	.	TRBJ1-3	TRBV20-1	many
CASSPGPTTNEKLFF	TGTGCCAGCAGCCCGGGACCGACAACTAATGAAAAACTGTTTTTT	15	.	TRBJ1-4	TRBV7-2	few
CASSFISGGITDTQYF	TGTGCCAGCAGCTTCATTAGCGGGGGGATCACAGATACGCAGTATTTT	16	TRBD2	TRBJ2-3	TRBV7-7	.
CASSPATDTQYF	TGCGCCAGCAGCCCCGCCACAGATACGCAGTATTTT	12	.	TRBJ2-3	TRBV10-1	many
CTAAGYASTDTQYF	TGCACAGCCGCAGGGTATGCTAGCACAGATACGCAGTATTTT	14	.	TRBJ2-3	TRBV20-1	many
CASSQSRRTSGRDEQYF	TGTGCCAGCAGCCAATCCAGGAGGACTAGCGGGAGGGATGAGCAGTACTTC	17	TRBD2	TRBJ2-7	TRBV3-1	.
CASKAATDTQYF	TGTGCCAGTAAAGCGGCCACAGATACGCAGTATTTT	12	.	TRBJ2-3	TRBV19	few
CSASFQGGEKLFF	TGCAGTGCTAGTTTCCAGGGGGGTGAAAAACTGTTTTTT	13	TRBD1	TRBJ1-4	TRBV20-1	many
CASSFGPGMEADTQYF	TGTGCCAGCAGCTTTGGTCCGGGTATGGAAGCAGATACGCAGTATTTT	16	.	TRBJ2-3	TRBV7-2	many
CASSPNGVPDYEQYF	TGTGCCAGCAGCCCGAATGGGGTCCCGGACTACGAGCAGTACTTC	15	.	TRBJ2-7	TRBV7-2	many
CASSEGQGNQPQHF	TGTGCCAGCAGTGAGGGACAGGGGAATCAGCCCCAGCATTTT	14	TRBD1	TRBJ1-5	TRBV2	many
CASSLTGTGFYEQYF	TGTGCCAGCAGCTTGACCGGGACAGGGTTTTACGAGCAGTACTTC	15	TRBD1	TRBJ2-7	TRBV11-2	.
CSPRSGGDSSEQFF	TGCAGCCCGAGGTCAGGGGGCGATTCAAGTGAGCAGTTCTTC	14	TRBD1	TRBJ2-1	TRBV29-1	.
CASSESDMFNIQYF	TGCGCCAGCAGTGAGTCGGACATGTTTAACATTCAGTACTTC	14	.	TRBJ2-4	TRBV10-1	.
CASSSTGEPTNTQYF	TGTGCCAGCAGTTCGACTGGGGAACCAACGAATACGCAGTATTTT	15	.	TRBJ2-3	TRBV6-1	many
CSARVTNRGRYEQYF	TGCAGTGCTAGAGTTACAAACAGGGGCCGCTACGAGCAGTACTTC	15	TRBD1	TRBJ2-7	TRBV20-1	many
CASSSGSRTGQETQYF	TGTGCCAGCAGCTCTGGAAGTCGGACAGGCCAAGAGACCCAGTACTTC	16	TRBD1	TRBJ2-5	TRBV5-4	once
CASSFERQGNGQFF	TGTGCCAGCAGCTTTGAGAGGCAGGGTAATGGGCAGTTCTTC	14	.	TRBJ2-1	TRBV7-9	.
CASSRRTSGGHNEQFF	TGTGCCAGCAGCCGACGGACTAGCGGGGGCCACAATGAGCAGTTCTTC	16	TRBD2	TRBJ2-1	TRBV13	.
CASSLRTAGNTIYF	TGTGCCAGTAGCCTTCGGACGGCTGGAAACACCATATATTTT	14	.	TRBJ1-3	TRBV19	few
CASSLAAGKNTEAFF	TGTGCCAGCAGCTTGGCTGCAGGAAAGAACACTGAAGCTTTCTTT	15	.	TRBJ1-1	TRBV5-4	.
CASSTSGTSEQTQYF	TGTGCCAGCAGCACATCCGGGACTAGCGAACAGACCCAGTACTTC	15	TRBD2	TRBJ2-5	TRBV7-2	many
CASRTPGVGYSYNEQFF	TGTGCCAGCAGAACCCCTGGGGTGGGCTACTCCTACAATGAGCAGTTCTTC	17	.	TRBJ2-1	TRBV2	.
CASSGRQNSYEQYF	TGTGCCAGTAGTGGGCGACAGAATTCCTACGAGCAGTACTTC	14	.	TRBJ2-7	TRBV19	.
CSVAGGREYGYTF	TGCAGCGTTGCCGGGGGCCGGGAGTATGGCTACACCTTC	13	.	TRBJ1-2	TRBV29-1	few
CASSRPGETQYF	TGTGCCAGCAGCCGTCCTGGAGAGACCCAGTACTTC	12	.	TRBJ2-5	TRBV7-9	many
CASRFYEQYF	TGTGCCAGCCGATTCTACGAGCAGTACTTC	10	.	TRBJ2-7	TRBV2	many